Listed below are T cell receptor beta chains from one sample, sequenced in a study of OX40 agonist ivuxolimab in advanced cancers. Profiling relied on immunoSEQ multiplex PCR, and the TCRdb table lists in-frame clones only, not all of them. The profile covers around 97,000 clones, with 86% appearing a single time and over 4.5% taken by the ten largest. Sequencing used CD4+ or CD8+ T cells sorted from blood, obtained in a trial of the OX40 agonist ivuxolimab. The receptors come from an adult with an advanced solid tumor such as melanoma, head and neck, liver or kidney cancer. The CDR3 runs from the conserved cysteine through the conserved F or W. D genes are given only for firm matches. Clone size is given for some rows only: seen once, a few or many times, or a class if the clone is expanded.

-	-	TRBV19	TRBJ1-2	TGTGCCAGTAAGAAGGGGGGGCATGGCTACACCTTC	CASKKGGHGYTF
TRBD1	-	TRBV6-1	TRBJ1-2	TGTGCCAGCAGTGATAGCCGGGGACAGACACTTAACTATGGCTACACCTTC	CASSDSRGQTLNYGYTF
-	few	TRBV15	TRBJ2-7	TGTGCCACCAGCAGAGATAGGCTAGCAGGGGAGCAGTACTTC	CATSRDRLAGEQYF
TRBD2	-	TRBV5-1	TRBJ2-2	TGCGCCAGCAGCCCGAGGACTAGCGCGAACACCGGGGAGCTGTTTTTT	CASSPRTSANTGELFF
TRBD2	-	TRBV15	TRBJ2-2	TGTGCCACCAGCAGAGTCGGGGGGACGAACACCGGGGAGCTGTTTTTT	CATSRVGGTNTGELFF
-	-	TRBV6-6	TRBJ2-7	TGTGCCAGCAGTTACTCTGGGGGCGAGCAGTACTTC	CASSYSGGEQYF
-	-	TRBV6-5	TRBJ2-7	TGTGCCAGCAGTTACGGGCGTCAGGCGGCGGCCTACGAGCAGTACTTC	CASSYGRQAAAYEQYF
TRBD2	-	TRBV7-9	TRBJ2-1	TGTGCCAGCAGCTCGCCGGGACTAGCCACTAATGAGCAGTTCTTC	CASSSPGLATNEQFF
TRBD2	once	TRBV29-1	TRBJ2-3	TGCAGCGTTGGGTCTAGCGGGGGAGGCACAGATACGCAGTATTTT	CSVGSSGGGTDTQYF
TRBD2	-	TRBV7-2	TRBJ2-7	TGTGCCAGCAGCCTCAGCGGGAGTAACGAGCAGTACTTC	CASSLSGSNEQYF
-	-	TRBV6-5	TRBJ1-3	TGTGCCAGCAGTTACCGTCCCGGGACTGGAAACACCATATATTTT	CASSYRPGTGNTIYF
TRBD2	-	TRBV7-3	TRBJ2-7	TGTGCCAGCAGCCCCGGGGGGATAAACGACGAGCAGTACTTC	CASSPGGINDEQYF
TRBD1	few	TRBV6-6	TRBJ1-5	TGTGCCAGCAGTTTCACTTCTAGGGGACAGGGGTTTTTT	CASSFTSRGQGFF
-	few	TRBV6-5	TRBJ1-1	TGTGCCAGCACCCCTTGGGGGCAAGTGAACACTGAAGCTTTCTTT	CASTPWGQVNTEAFF
-	once	TRBV18	TRBJ1-4	TGTGCCAGCTCACCCCGGGGGGCTGGTGAAAAACTGTTTTTT	CASSPRGAGEKLFF
-	-	TRBV6-6	TRBJ1-1	TGTGCCAGCAGAGTGAGGCAGGGGAGGGGGAACACTGAAGCTTTCTTT	CASRVRQGRGNTEAFF
TRBD2	-	TRBV27	TRBJ2-3	TGTGCCAGCAGTCCAGAGGATATAGCGGGAGCGATCACAGATACGCAGTATTTT	CASSPEDIAGAITDTQYF
-	-	TRBV7-2	TRBJ2-3	TGTGCCAGCAACCCCAGGGTCACAGATACGCAGTATTTT	CASNPRVTDTQYF
TRBD1	-	TRBV7-9	TRBJ1-4	TGTGCCAGCAGCTTGGGGGGACAGGGTTTTGAAAAACTGTTTTTT	CASSLGGQGFEKLFF
-	-	TRBV5-1	TRBJ2-6	TGCGCCAGCAGACTCAGCCCGGAAATCGGGGCCAACGTCCTGACTTTC	CASRLSPEIGANVLTF
-	-	TRBV5-4	TRBJ2-1	TGTGCCAGCAGCTTGGATTTGGCGCGCAATGAGCAGTTCTTC	CASSLDLARNEQFF
TRBD2	-	TRBV4-3	TRBJ2-2	TGCGCCAGCAGCCAAGCTCTGACTAGCGTCGGCACCGGGGAGCTGTTTTTT	CASSQALTSVGTGELFF
TRBD1	-	TRBV4-2	TRBJ2-7	TGTGCCAGCAGCCAACCGGGACAGGGGAATACCTACGAGCAGTACTTC	CASSQPGQGNTYEQYF
-	-	TRBV7-6	TRBJ1-5	TGTGCCAGCAGCTTAGTACCGGGGAACGGCAATCAGCCCCAGCATTTT	CASSLVPGNGNQPQHF
TRBD2	-	TRBV18	TRBJ2-4	TGTGCCAGCTCACCTTCTAGCGGCATTGTAGCCAAAAACATTCAGTACTTC	CASSPSSGIVAKNIQYF
TRBD2	-	TRBV7-3	TRBJ2-1	TGTGCCAGCAGCTTATTAGGGACTAGCCGGATATTCAATGAGCAGTTCTTC	CASSLLGTSRIFNEQFF
TRBD1	-	TRBV28	TRBJ1-2	TGTGCCAGCAGTTTATGGGACAGGGATGGCTACACCTTC	CASSLWDRDGYTF
TRBD1	-	TRBV7-9	TRBJ1-4	TGTGCCAGCAGCCTCTGGACAGGCGGTTTTCAGGAAAAACTGTTTTTT	CASSLWTGGFQEKLFF